Described below is a single T cell receptor beta chain sequence and its context. This sample is part of a study of blood T cell repertoires in COVID-19. The overall study: From T cells, B-cell-depleted T cells, or PBMCs came the material, which was cDNA or gDNA.

Germline CDR1 is ENHRY and CDR2 is SYGVKD. The CDR3 runs 14 residues. Between the trimmed V and J ends, which lost 5 bases and 1 base, there was a span of 11 bases. Sequencing used immunoSEQ multiplex PCR; TCRdb keeps in-frame clones, though not all of them. Among 250,000 or so clones, 80% to 90% were seen once, and the ten largest hold under 3.5%. The specimen was peripheral blood. The clonotype originates from a young woman with active or convalescent COVID-19. The chain employs TRBV10-3 and TRBJ2-5; no clear D gene. CDR3 region: CAISPTDSQETQYF. In DNA form, the CDR3 reads TGTGCCATCAGTCCCACAGATTCCCAAGAGACCCAGTACTTC.